One and the same sample provided the 25 T cell receptor beta chains below, sequenced in a study of cytomegalovirus exposure and HLA in healthy donors. The study ran its PCR with 60 Vbeta and 13 Jbeta primers. The assay was immunoSEQ multiplex PCR, and TCRdb's table has in-frame clones only and misses some. The data hold more than 95,000 clones, with over 80% observed a single time. Sequencing input: PBMCs. These receptors were taken from a man in his late teens or twenties in good health and CMV-seropositive.

V and J are TRBV29-1 and TRBJ1-1, with D possibly matching TRBD1 (5 bases). Germline loops: CDR1 SQVTM, CDR2 ANQGSEA. Trimming removed 7 bases at V and 0 bases at J, with 6 bases between. This CDR3 is built from 11 residues. CDR3 nucleotides: TGCAGCGCACAGGTGAACACTGAAGCTTTCTTT. As protein: CSAQVNTEAFF.

V usage is TRBV5-1 and J usage is TRBJ2-3; 9 nucleotides agree with TRBD2. V lost 4 bases, J lost 2 bases, and 5 bases stayed unmatched. The CDR3 runs to 15 residues. Germline V gives CDR1 SGHRS, CDR2 YFSETQ. CDR3 region: CASSISGGYTDTQYF. The CDR3 region has the DNA TGCGCCAGCAGCATTAGCGGGGGTTACACAGATACGCAGTATTTT.

This clone appeared once. The gene calls are TRBV7-9 and TRBJ2-1; 7 bases map to TRBD2. The trim removed 4 bases at V and 8 bases at J, leaving 8 bases unmatched. Germline V gives CDR1 SEHNR, CDR2 FQNEAQ (reference sequence). The CDR3 consists of 14 residues. The CDR3 protein is CASSSQPGGDEQFF. The DNA for the CDR3 is TGTGCCAGCAGCTCACAGCCGGGGGGAGATGAGCAGTTCTTC.

The rearrangement uses TRBV23-1 and TRBJ2-4; possible D gene TRBD1, 6 bases. TRBV23-1 is an ORF for which the function is uncertain. V lost 7 bases, J lost 5 bases, and 21 bases lay in between. This CDR3 contains 16 residues. This CDR3 reads CASIILKTGSENIQYF. The CDR3 DNA follows: TGCGCCAGCATCATTTTAAAGACAGGATCCGAAAACATTCAGTACTTC.

The CDR3 sequence is CASSPDTTPFYEQYF. Written as DNA, the CDR3 is TGTGCCAGCAGCCCGGACACTACCCCTTTCTACGAGCAGTACTTC. The chain carries TRBV6-1 and TRBJ2-7; TRBD1 is a possible D gene (5 bases). The CDR3 consists of 15 residues. Germline V CDR1 and CDR2: MNHNS, SASEGT. Trimming stripped 6 bases from V and 3 bases from J, with 18 bases between.

The chain employs TRBV10-1 and TRBJ1-1; the D is unclear. The CDR3 has 10 amino acids. Germline V gene data show CDR1 as WNHNN and CDR2 as SYGVQD (reference sequence). The V gene lost 6 bases and the J gene lost 10 bases, with 9 bases spanning the gap. The CDR3 DNA sequence: TGCGCCAGCAGGTCGCAGCGAGCTTTCTTT. Its translation: CASRSQRAFF.

The V call is TRBV7-6, the J call TRBJ1-1; D possibly corresponds to TRBD1 (5 bases). The CDR3 contains 14 residues. V was trimmed by 5 bases and J by 1 base, leaving 11 bases between them. CDR1 and CDR2 (germline): SGHVS, FNYEAQ. The CDR3 DNA sequence: TGTGCCAGCAGCCCTGACAGACAGAACACTGAAGCTTTCTTT. Protein sequence: CASSPDRQNTEAFF.

This chain connects TRBV5-1 to TRBJ2-7; unclear D gene. The germline V gene encodes CDR1 SGHRS and CDR2 YFSETQ. CDR3 size: 13 residues. V gave up 6 bases and J gave up 3 bases, with 13 bases separating them. The CDR3 region has the DNA TGCGCCAGCACCCCTACGAATAGCTACGAGCAGTACTTC. This translates into CASTPTNSYEQYF.

The V gene is TRBV9, the J gene TRBJ2-1; 10 bases fit TRBD2. This CDR3 comprises 14 residues. Unmatched junction bases numbered 12, after V lost 4 bases and J lost 14 bases. In germline, CDR1 is SGDLS, CDR2 YYNGEE. DNA for the CDR3: TGTGCCAGCAGCACTCCGGCTAGCGGGGGAACCAAGTTCTTC. This encodes CASSTPASGGTKFF.

This chain uses TRBV18 with TRBJ1-1, with D hard to call. Trimming removed 3 bases from V and 2 bases from J, with 7 bases in between. The CDR3 contains 13 residues. Germline CDR1 reads KGHSH; CDR2 reads LQKENI. This CDR3 reads CASSPAGNTEAFF. CDR3 bases: TGTGCCAGCTCACCGGCTGGCAACACTGAAGCTTTCTTT.

V and J are TRBV30 and TRBJ2-2, with D possibly matching TRBD2 (7 bases). Germline V gene sequence: CDR1 GTSNPN, CDR2 SVGIG (reference sequence). Between the trimmed V and J ends, which lost 5 bases and 4 bases, there was a span of 17 bases. The CDR3 runs 15 residues. CDR3 coding DNA: TGTGCCTGGCAGTCGGGCGGGGGCCCCACCGGGGAGCTGTTTTTT. Amino acids: CAWQSGGGPTGELFF.

This sequence joins TRBV30 and TRBJ1-1; D might be TRBD1 (6 bases). V gave up 3 bases and J gave up 1 base, with 12 bases separating them. The V gene's germline CDR1 is GTSNPN and CDR2 SVGIG (reference sequence). The CDR3 has 14 amino acids. CDR3 sequence reads: CAWRNREPNTEAFF. The CDR3 coding sequence is TGTGCCTGGAGAAACAGGGAACCGAACACTGAAGCTTTCTTT.

The chain carries TRBV30 and TRBJ1-2; TRBD1 might be the D (6 bases). V was clipped by 3 bases and J by 7 bases, with 15 bases between them. Germline-derived CDR1 and CDR2 are GTSNPN and SVGIG (reference sequence). This CDR3 spans 13 amino acids. The CDR3 DNA reads TGTGCCTGGAGGGCACAGGGAGCTCTTGGCTACACCTTC. It specifies CAWRAQGALGYTF.

The chain links TRBV5-1 to TRBJ2-1, with 14 nucleotides matching TRBD2. Germline CDR1 and CDR2: SGHRS and YFSETQ. The CDR3 is 16 amino acids. The V segment lost 3 bases and the J segment 7 bases; nucleotides outside the gene matches: 6. Written as DNA, the CDR3 is TGCGCCAGCAGCTCCACGACTAGCGGGGGGGGGAATGAGCAGTTCTTC. Translating gives CASSSTTSGGGNEQFF.

This chain links TRBV15 with TRBJ2-1; 10 bases agree with TRBD2. Germline lookup yields CDR1 LNHNV and CDR2 YYDKDF (reference sequence). V shed 0 bases, J shed 6 bases, and the junction held 5 bases outside the gene matches. The CDR3 sequence is 16 residues long. The CDR3 here is CATSRDRTSGFNEQFF. CDR3 bases: TGTGCCACCAGCAGAGATCGGACTAGCGGTTTCAATGAGCAGTTCTTC.

V is TRBV23-1 and J is TRBJ2-5, with D possibly matching TRBD1 (7 bases). TRBV23-1 is known as an ORF, though its function is uncertain. CDR3 length: 14 residues. V was cut by 5 bases and J by 5 bases, with 15 bases left in between. This CDR3 is CASSETGRYETQYF. Here the CDR3 DNA reads TGCGCCAGCAGTGAGACAGGGAGGTACGAGACCCAGTACTTC.

The CDR3 sequence is CASSYTKEILQPQHF. The CDR3 nucleotides read TGTGCCAGCAGTTACACGAAGGAGATCTTGCAGCCCCAGCATTTT. The chain couples TRBV6-5 to TRBJ1-5, with D unresolved. The germline V gene has CDR1 MNHEY and CDR2 SVGAGI. The CDR3 contains 15 residues. Trimming left V 2 bases short and J 7 bases short, with 15 bases between.

This clone was observed a handful of times. The J gene is TRBJ2-5, the V gene TRBV4-1, with 10 positions matching TRBD1. Trimming at V came to 9 bases and at J to 4 bases, leaving 5 bases not matched to a gene. There are 13 residues in the CDR3. The germline CDR1 and CDR2 sequences are MGHRA and YSYEKL. CDR3 residues: CASGQGVGETQYF. The CDR3 bases are TGCGCCAGTGGACAGGGGGTTGGAGAGACCCAGTACTTC.

V is TRBV6-5 and J is TRBJ1-6; D unclear. The germline CDR1 and CDR2 sequences are MNHEY and SVGAGI. This CDR3 has 14 amino acids. The germline V and J ends were trimmed by 2 bases and 6 bases, with 8 bases remaining between them. The DNA of the CDR3 is TGTGCCAGCAGTTACGAGCCCGCTAATTCACCCCTCCACTTT. This gives the protein CASSYEPANSPLHF.

The V and J genes are TRBV7-3 and TRBJ1-5; 8 bases agree with TRBD1. Germline values: CDR1 SGHTA, CDR2 FQGTGA. J was trimmed by 5 bases and V by 3 bases; bases with no gene match: 6. The CDR3 runs 15 residues. The CDR3 loop is CASSFLDRGHQPQHF. Here the CDR3 DNA reads TGTGCCAGCAGCTTCCTAGACAGGGGACATCAGCCCCAGCATTTT.

The gene calls are TRBV10-3 and TRBJ2-2; possibly TRBD2 for D (5 bases). The V gene's germline CDR1 is ENHRY and CDR2 SYGVKD. CDR3 length: 13 amino acids. The ends were cut back, 3 bases at V and 11 bases at J, with 13 bases in the middle. CDR3 amino acids: CAISDGRSGELFF. In DNA, the CDR3 is TGTGCCATCAGTGACGGTAGGAGCGGCGAGCTGTTTTTT.

V gene TRBV2 combines with J gene TRBJ2-3; D is possibly TRBD2 (6 bases). The CDR3 is made up of 13 amino acids. V was cut by 8 bases and J by 0 bases, with 9 bases left in between. Germline V gene sequence: CDR1 SNHLY, CDR2 FYNNEI. In DNA form, the CDR3 reads TGTGCCAGCGGAGGGACTAGCACAGATACGCAGTATTTT. The encoded protein is CASGGTSTDTQYF.

The chain uses TRBV30 and TRBJ1-2; TRBD1 might be the D (6 bases). V shed 0 bases and J shed 4 bases, with 12 bases lying between them. Germline V gene sequence: CDR1 GTSNPN, CDR2 SVGIG (reference sequence). This CDR3 is 14 amino acids long. The CDR3 DNA follows: TGTGCCTGGAGTGTACTGGGGGGGCCCTATGGCTACACCTTC. Protein product: CAWSVLGGPYGYTF.

This clone was found once. This rearrangement joins TRBV7-2 to TRBJ1-2, with 7 bases aligning to TRBD1. Losses at the gene ends were 4 bases for V and 4 bases for J; bases not matched to a gene: 6. This CDR3 has 14 residues. In germline, CDR1 is SGHTA, CDR2 FQGNSA. This CDR3 is CASSSNRQGYGYTF. The CDR3 coding sequence is TGTGCCAGCAGCTCAAACAGACAGGGCTATGGCTACACCTTC.

This clone was seen a few times. The J gene is TRBJ2-7, the V gene TRBV13; TRBD1 agrees at 10 bases. This CDR3 is built from 15 residues. V lost 4 bases, J lost 2 bases, and 5 bases stayed unmatched. Germline assignment: CDR1 PRHDT and CDR2 FYEKMQ (reference sequence). The CDR3 here is CASSSPGQGTYEQYF. In DNA, the CDR3 is TGTGCCAGCAGCTCGCCGGGACAGGGGACCTACGAGCAGTACTTC.